This TCR beta chain was sequenced in a study of tumor-infiltrating lymphocytes in primary liver carcinoma. Turning to the study itself: Sample counts of productive TCRbeta reads spanned roughly 3.65 to 8 million; these counts were similar across tissue types. General study findings and limits: Present in all five tumor regions were only about 7-25% of the top clones. The overlap of tumor-adjacent and tumor-blood pairs was smaller than that of tumor region pairs.

Researchers generated TCR beta cDNA from about 450 ng of total RNA, relying on a constant-region primer. Amplification in three nested multiplex PCR rounds with slightly modified ARM-PCR gave rise to TCR beta libraries. It was with TRBV1-TRBV30 forward primers and a C-beta reverse primer that the first two PCR rounds were run, at about 9 cycles each. TCRdb called the multiplex PCR reads again in MiXCR, with one record for every CDR3 protein. The table lists about 32,000 distinct CDR3 sequences, roughly 69% of them singletons, with 16% in the top ten. A remark on this clonotype: Its antigen remains unknown. An end of the junction differs from the germline gene, which may be a read error.

Bulk tissue was left unsorted, and RNA and DNA were co-extracted from roughly 20-30 mg of it. Each sampled tumor had five separate regions taken from it. This CDR3 contains 16 residues. Germline V CDR1 and CDR2: GTSNPN, SVGIG (reference sequence). This clonotype originated in a man aged 35 to 55 with primary liver carcinoma and hepatitis B virus infection. The source material was liver tumor tissue from sampling region 4. Subset noted: tumor region T4, right-lateral pole. The chain recombines TRBV30 with TRBJ2-7, with TRBD2 identical over 9 bases. The CDR3 is CTWSLPGLAGRYEQYF. Here the CDR3 DNA reads TGTACCTGGAGTCTTCCAGGGCTAGCGGGAAGGTACGAGCAGTACTTC.